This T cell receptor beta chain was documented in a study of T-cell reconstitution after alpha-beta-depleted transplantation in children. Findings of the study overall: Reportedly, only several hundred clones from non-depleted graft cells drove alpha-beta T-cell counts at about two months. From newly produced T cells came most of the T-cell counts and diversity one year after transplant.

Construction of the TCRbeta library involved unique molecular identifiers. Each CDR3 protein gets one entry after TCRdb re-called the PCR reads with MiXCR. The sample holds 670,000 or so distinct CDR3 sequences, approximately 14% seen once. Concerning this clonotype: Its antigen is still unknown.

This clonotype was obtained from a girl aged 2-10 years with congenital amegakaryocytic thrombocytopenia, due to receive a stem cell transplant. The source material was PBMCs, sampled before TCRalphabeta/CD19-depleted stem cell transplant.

The CDR3 coding sequence is TGTGCCAGCAGTTACGCCGCGGACAGGGGGCTAGCTAACCTACTCTACGAGCAGTACTTC. Amino acid sequence: CASSYAADRGLANLLYEQYF. The V and J genes are TRBV6-2 or TRBV6-3 and TRBJ2-7; 11 nucleotides line up with TRBD1. V was pared by 2 bases and J by 3 bases, with 18 bases of the junction left unmatched. The CDR3 runs to 20 residues. The germline gives CDR1 MNHEY, CDR2 SVGEGT.